Listed here are 6 T cell receptor beta chains from one sample, sequenced in a study of vaccination and CD4 T cells after COVID-19. Time point specified: late sampling 161 to 241 days after vaccination in three convalescent patients. Treatment defined: roughly 11-day PBMC culture with coronavirus spike peptide pools or control peptides (ViraFEST assay). Once obtained from cultured CD4+ T cells, the DNA was sequenced using the Oncomine TCR Beta short-read assay. Using its own MiXCR run on the PCR reads, TCRdb lists one record per CDR3 protein. The repertoire holds 20,000 to 25,000 distinct CDR3 sequences, with approximately 42% as singletons. Antigens for these TCRs are unknown. Sequencing was performed on CD4+ T cells from blood, cultured in vitro, taken about 7 months after SARS-CoV-2 vaccination. Receptors were obtained from a human donor who had recovered from COVID-19.

This clonotype was counted only a few times. The DNA is omitted, as the CDR3 cannot be located on it reliably, and the CDR3 follows TCRdb's listing. The rearrangement links TRBV7-5 to TRBJ2-5; no DNA check was done on the table's D call, TRBD2. TRBV7-5 is a recognized pseudogene. The CDR3 adds up to 18 amino acids, both ends counted. CDR3 sequence reads: CISVSEAWDLNYQETQYF.

This chain links TRBV24-1 with TRBJ2-3, with TRBD1 as a possible D gene (6 bases). Germline assignment: CDR1 KGHDR and CDR2 SFDVKD. CDR3 size: 16 residues. The ends were cut back, 7 bases at V and 2 bases at J, with 18 bases in the middle. The CDR3 is CATREAGQSTTDTQYF. CDR3 sequence (DNA): TGTGCCACCAGAGAAGCCGGACAGAGCACCACAGATACGCAGTATTTT.

This clonotype was observed a few times. This chain joins TRBV28 and TRBJ1-6; D might be TRBD1 (6 bases). The CDR3 is 11 amino acids. In germline, CDR1 is MDHEN, CDR2 SYDVKM. The germline V and J ends were trimmed by 7 bases and 10 bases, with 8 bases remaining between them. The DNA of the CDR3 is TGTGCCAGCACTCAGGGGTCACCCCTCCACTTT. Protein sequence: CASTQGSPLHF.

The chain is built from TRBV14 and TRBJ2-5; 7 nucleotides match TRBD1. V trimming: 4 bases; J trimming: 2 bases; junction bases outside the gene matches: 1. The CDR3 length is 13 residues. Germline CDR1 reads SGHDN; CDR2 reads FVKESK. The CDR3 loop reads CASSRDRQETQYF. CDR3 nucleotides: TGTGCCAGCAGCCGGGACAGACAAGAGACCCAGTACTTC.

This clonotype was recorded a few times. This chain joins TRBV6-1 and TRBJ1-5, with D possibly TRBD1 on 6 matching bases. This CDR3 has 14 residues. V was shortened by 8 bases and J by 7 bases, with 18 bases between the two germline ends. The germline gives CDR1 MNHNS, CDR2 SASEGT. CDR3 in amino acids: CASVTTGLGQPQHF. DNA for the CDR3: TGTGCCAGCGTAACCACAGGGCTAGGGCAGCCCCAGCATTTT.

This CDR3 reads CASRKDSGTQYF. CDR3 in DNA: TGTGCCAGCAGAAAGGACAGCGGGACCCAGTACTTC. This chain connects TRBV7-8 to TRBJ2-5; D may be TRBD1 (6 bases). This CDR3 has 12 residues. Trimming shortened V by 6 bases and J by 7 bases, and 12 bases separated the two germline ends. Germline assignment: CDR1 SGHVS and CDR2 FQNEAQ. Variable domain in full (rest from reference TRBV7-8 and TRBJ2-5): GAGVSQSPRYKVAKRGQDVALRCDPISGHVSLFWYQQALGQGPEFLTYFQNEAQLDKSGLPSDRFFAERPEGSVSTLKIQRTQQEDSAVYLCASRKDSGTQYFGPGTRLLVL.